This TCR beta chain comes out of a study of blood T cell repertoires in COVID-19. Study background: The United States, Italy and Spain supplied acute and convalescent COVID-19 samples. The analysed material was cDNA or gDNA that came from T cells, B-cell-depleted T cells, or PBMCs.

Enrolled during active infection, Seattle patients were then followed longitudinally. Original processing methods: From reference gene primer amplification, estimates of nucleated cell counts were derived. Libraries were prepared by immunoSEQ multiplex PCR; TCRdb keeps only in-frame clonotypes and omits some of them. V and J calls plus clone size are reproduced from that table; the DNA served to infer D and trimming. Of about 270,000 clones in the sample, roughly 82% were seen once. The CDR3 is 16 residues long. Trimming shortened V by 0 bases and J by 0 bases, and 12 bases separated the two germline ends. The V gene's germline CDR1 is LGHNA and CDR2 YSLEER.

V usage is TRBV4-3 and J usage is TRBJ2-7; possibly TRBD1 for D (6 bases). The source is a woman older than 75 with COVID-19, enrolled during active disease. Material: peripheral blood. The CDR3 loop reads CASSQEPGASSYEQYF. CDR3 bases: TGCGCCAGCAGCCAAGAACCAGGGGCCAGCTCCTACGAGCAGTACTTC.